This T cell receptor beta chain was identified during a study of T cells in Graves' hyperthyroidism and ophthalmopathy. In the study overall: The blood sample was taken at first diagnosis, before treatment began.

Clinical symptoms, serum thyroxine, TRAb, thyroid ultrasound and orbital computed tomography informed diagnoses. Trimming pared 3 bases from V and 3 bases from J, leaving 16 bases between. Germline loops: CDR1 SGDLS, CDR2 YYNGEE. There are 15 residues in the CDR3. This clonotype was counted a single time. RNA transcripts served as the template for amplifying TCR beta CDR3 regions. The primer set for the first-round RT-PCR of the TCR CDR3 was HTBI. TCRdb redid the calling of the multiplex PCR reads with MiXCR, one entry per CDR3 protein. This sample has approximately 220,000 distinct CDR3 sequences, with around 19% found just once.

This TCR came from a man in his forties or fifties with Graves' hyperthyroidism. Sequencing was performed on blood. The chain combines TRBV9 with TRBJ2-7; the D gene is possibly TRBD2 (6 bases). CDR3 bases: TGTGCCAGCAGCGCCGGGGTTACGGAGGGCTACGAGCAGTACTTC. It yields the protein CASSAGVTEGYEQYF.